One sample yielded the 13 T cell receptor beta chains listed below, sequenced in a study of cytomegalovirus exposure and HLA in healthy donors. Primers for the PCR totalled 60 Vbeta and 13 Jbeta. Assay used: immunoSEQ multiplex PCR; TCRdb lists only in-frame clones, some missing. The data hold about 98,000 clones, with more than 60% observed a single time. Sequenced input: PBMCs. The source of these receptors is a man aged 18 to 29 in good health and CMV-seropositive.

The chain carries TRBV9 and TRBJ2-4; D possibly corresponds to TRBD2 (5 bases). V lost 5 bases and J lost 2, with 17 bases in between. Germline V CDR1 and CDR2: SGDLS, YYNGEE. This CDR3 has 16 amino acids. The CDR3 region is CASSEGAGLTKNIQYF. The CDR3 bases are TGTGCCAGCAGTGAGGGCGCCGGTTTGACCAAAAACATTCAGTACTTC.

A note on this clone: The same CDR3 can be traced to other DNA sequences in this sample. The V and J genes are TRBV30 and TRBJ2-3, with D possibly being TRBD1 (6 bases). The CDR3 is 14 residues long. From germline, CDR1 is GTSNPN and CDR2 SVGIG (reference sequence). V was trimmed by 0 bases and J by 5 bases, leaving 12 bases between them. CDR3 nucleotides: TGTGCCTGGAGTGTACAGGACAGAGGAGATACGCAGTATTTT. Protein product: CAWSVQDRGDTQYF.

The rearrangement joins TRBV4-1 to TRBJ1-3; a weak D match, TRBD1 (5 bases). The CDR3 runs 19 residues. The ends were cut back, 3 bases at V and 0 bases at J, with 21 bases in the middle. Per germline, CDR1 MGHRA and CDR2 YSYEKL. The CDR3 sequence is CASSHPPPRRAVSGNTIYF. The CDR3 nucleotides read TGCGCCAGCAGCCATCCCCCACCACGCAGGGCGGTCTCTGGAAACACCATATATTTT.

V gene TRBV30 combines with J gene TRBJ2-3; a weak D match, TRBD2 (5 bases). The CDR3 loop spans 14 amino acids. Trimming cost V 2 bases and J 0 bases, with 9 bases left between them. Germline CDR1 reads GTSNPN; CDR2 reads SVGIG (reference sequence). Here the CDR3 DNA reads TGTGCCTGGAGTCAGACGGGAAGCACAGATACGCAGTATTTT. Protein sequence: CAWSQTGSTDTQYF.

V gene TRBV7-9 combines with J gene TRBJ2-1, with D possibly TRBD1 on 7 matching bases. This CDR3 is built from 15 residues. V lost 2 bases, J lost 8 bases, and 16 bases lay in between. In germline, CDR1 is SEHNR, CDR2 FQNEAQ (reference sequence). The DNA for the CDR3 is TGTGCCAGCAGCTTAAGAAGGAGGGGGCTCGATGAGCAGTTCTTC. It specifies CASSLRRRGLDEQFF.

The chain couples TRBV25-1 to TRBJ2-5, with TRBD1 as a possible D gene (6 bases). The J call is doubtful: the DNA matches TRBJ2-7 better. CDR1 MGHDK and CDR2 SYGVNS come from the germline V gene. This CDR3 is built from 12 residues. This CDR3 is CASSEQGREQYF. The CDR3, as DNA: TGTGCCAGCAGTGAACAGGGGCGCGAGCAGTACTTC.

This rearrangement joins TRBV28 to TRBJ2-2; D may be TRBD1 (6 bases). Germline assignment: CDR1 MDHEN and CDR2 SYDVKM. CDR3 length equals 18 residues. Trimming took 5 bases from V and 5 from J, leaving 24 bases between them. The CDR3: CASSPSHIRDKRTGELFF. Here the CDR3 DNA reads TGTGCCAGCAGTCCATCACATATCCGGGACAAAAGAACCGGGGAGCTGTTTTTT.

In this sample, this clone is large. This chain links TRBV11-2 with TRBJ1-4, with D perhaps matching TRBD1 (6 bases). Trimming removed 5 bases at V and 8 bases at J, with 24 bases between. CDR3 size: 17 residues. Germline V gives CDR1 SGHAT, CDR2 FQNNGV. As DNA, the CDR3 is TGTGCCAGCAGCGTAACTCCCATCTGGACAGAGTGGGAAAAACTGTTTTTT. As protein: CASSVTPIWTEWEKLFF.

This sequence joins TRBV11-2 and TRBJ1-4, with 7 positions matching TRBD1. V was pared by 5 bases and J by 12 bases, with 12 bases of the junction left unmatched. This CDR3 has 14 amino acids. Germline CDR1 SGHAT, CDR2 FQNNGV. The CDR3 nucleotides are TGTGCCAGCAGCCCAGGGGGGCCAACAGGGGAACTGTTTTTT. Amino acids: CASSPGGPTGELFF.

The rearrangement links TRBV18 to TRBJ2-7, with D maybe TRBD1 (5 bases). The V gene's germline CDR1 is KGHSH and CDR2 LQKENI. CDR3 size: 11 residues. V lost 6 bases and J 5 bases, leaving 8 bases between the germline ends. The CDR3 nucleotides are TGTGCCAGCTCCGCCAGGGACGAGCAGTACTTC. Its translation is CASSARDEQYF.

The V and J genes are TRBV4-1 and TRBJ2-5; 11 nucleotides agree with TRBD2. After removal of 0 bases from V and 0 bases from J, the junction contained 3 bases not matched to a gene. CDR3 length equals 17 residues. CDR1 is MGHRA, CDR2 YSYEKL, per germline. CDR3: CASSQDTSGGYQETQYF. In DNA, the CDR3 is TGCGCCAGCAGCCAAGACACTAGCGGGGGCTACCAAGAGACCCAGTACTTC.

The chain joins TRBV6-4 to TRBJ2-1, with D unresolved. This CDR3 region has 12 residues. Trimming took 2 bases from V and 6 from J, leaving 5 bases between them. CDR1 and CDR2 (germline): MRHNA, SNTAGT. Here the CDR3 DNA reads TGTGCCAGCAGTGACGGGCCCAATGAGCAGTTCTTC. As protein: CASSDGPNEQFF.

In DNA form, the CDR3 reads TGTGCCTGGAGTCCCGGGACTTCCCTATACGAGCAGTACTTC. This encodes CAWSPGTSLYEQYF. The rearrangement joins TRBV30 to TRBJ2-7; possible D gene TRBD2, 6 bases. Germline V lookup: CDR1 GTSNPN, CDR2 SVGIG (reference sequence). This CDR3 spans 14 amino acids. Deletions cut 2 bases from V and 4 bases from J, with 15 bases between.